These 6 T cell receptor beta chains originate from one sample sequenced in a study of PD-L1 blockade in urothelial cancer. Profiled with immunoSEQ multiplex PCR; TCRdb holds only in-frame clones, not every one. The sample records tens of thousands of clones, roughly 87% being singletons. This specimen consisted of PBMCs, obtained around atezolizumab (anti-PD-L1) treatment. These receptors were collected from a man aged 55 to 70 with urothelial cancer.

This chain connects TRBV11-2 to TRBJ2-3; 10 bases match TRBD2. The CDR3 runs 15 residues. Germline V CDR1 and CDR2: SGHAT, FQNNGV. J was trimmed by 0 bases and V by 5 bases; bases with no gene match: 2. DNA for the CDR3: TGTGCCAGCAGCCTAGCGGGGGAAAGCACAGATACGCAGTATTTT. Amino acids: CASSLAGESTDTQYF.

The chain carries TRBV6-6 and TRBJ2-7, with 12 nucleotides matching TRBD2. The CDR3 sequence is 16 residues long. Trimming at V came to 4 bases and at J to 2 bases, leaving 6 bases not matched to a gene. Germline V lookup: CDR1 MNHNY, CDR2 SVGAGI (reference sequence). The CDR3: CASSSRTSGATYEQYF. CDR3 nucleotide sequence: TGTGCCAGCAGTTCTAGGACTAGCGGGGCCACCTACGAGCAGTACTTC.

The gene calls are TRBV5-1 and TRBJ1-3, with D tentatively TRBD1 (6 bases). The germline V and J ends were trimmed by 1 base and 0 bases, with 26 bases remaining between them. The CDR3 runs to 21 residues. The germline V gene has CDR1 SGHRS and CDR2 YFSETQ. The CDR3 is CASSLRSTRTDELSSGNTIYF. CDR3 sequence (DNA): TGCGCCAGCAGCTTGAGATCGACGAGGACAGATGAATTGAGCTCTGGAAACACCATATATTTT.

The chain joins TRBV7-8 to TRBJ1-5; tentatively, D is TRBD1 (6 bases). The CDR3 is 15 residues long. CDR1 and CDR2 (germline): SGHVS, FQNEAQ. Trimming removed 3 bases at V and 3 bases at J, with 12 bases between. The CDR3 sequence is CASSFGGRHNQPQHF. Written as DNA, the CDR3 is TGTGCCAGCAGCTTTGGGGGCAGGCACAATCAGCCCCAGCATTTT.

The V and J genes are TRBV5-1 and TRBJ2-7, with 8 bases matching TRBD1. J lost 2 bases, V lost 4 bases, and 5 bases had no gene match. The CDR3 loop spans 14 amino acids. The V gene's germline CDR1 is SGHRS and CDR2 YFSETQ. This chain's CDR3 is CASSLGTGAYEQYF. For the CDR3, the DNA is TGCGCCAGCAGCCTAGGGACAGGTGCCTACGAGCAGTACTTC.

Concerning this clone: Relative to the germline gene, one junction end is altered; a read error may explain this. The rearrangement uses TRBV7-7 and TRBJ2-2; D is unresolved. There are 14 residues in the CDR3. Germline V lookup: CDR1 SSHAT, CDR2 FNYEAQ (reference sequence). The DNA of the CDR3 is TGTGCTAGCAGCTCCAAACCCGGGACCGGGGAGCTGTTTTTT. Its translation: CASSSKPGTGELFF.